This T cell receptor beta chain was sequenced for a study of cytomegalovirus exposure and HLA in healthy donors. The CDR3 is 14 amino acids. Germline CDR1 is KGHSY and CDR2 is FQNENV. Findings and limits, study-wide: Reportedly, diagnosis of cytomegalovirus status by the classifier showed high specificity and sensitivity.

Primers for the PCR totalled 60 Vbeta and 13 Jbeta. The method was immunoSEQ multiplex PCR; TCRdb's version includes in-frame clones alone and lacks a portion of them. The sample lists approximately 70,000 clones, around 78% occurring once. This clone turned up a few times. The antigen remains undetermined. The V call is TRBV16, the J call TRBJ2-5, with 7 bases that match TRBD1. The J call is in doubt because the DNA end fits TRBJ2-7 better. The specimen was PBMCs. This clonotype was sampled from a man aged 45-65 years in good health and CMV-seronegative. The CDR3 coding sequence is TGTGCCAGCAGCCCGGACAGGACCACCTACGAGCAGTACTTC. Its protein product is CASSPDRTTYEQYF.